Sequencing of this T cell receptor (beta chain) was carried out in a study of cytomegalovirus exposure and HLA in healthy donors. Study context: The roughly 130 validation repertoires used the same platform as the 550 to 750 first-cohort repertoires, a later analysis reported.

CDR1 and CDR2 from the germline V gene are MNHEY and SMNVEV (reference sequence). V was pared by 2 bases and J by 5 bases, with 6 bases of the junction left unmatched. The CDR3 has 15 residues. TCRdb keeps only in-frame clones here, not all; method: immunoSEQ multiplex PCR. The table records roughly 170,000 clones, approximately 83% of them present only once. With regard to this clone: Its antigen is still unknown.

Study-wide points: Cytomegalovirus-associated TCR beta chains were listed, numbering roughly 150. Within the 120 or so validation repertoires, first-cohort TCR clusters tended to co-occur, according to a later analysis.

The sequencing input was PBMCs. This clonotype originated in a woman between 18 and 30 years old in good health and CMV-seropositive. V usage is TRBV27 and J usage is TRBJ1-5; 7 nucleotides agree with TRBD1. CDR3 residues: CASSLVSGGHQPQHF. DNA of the CDR3: TGTGCCAGCAGTTTAGTTTCAGGGGGTCATCAGCCCCAGCATTTT.